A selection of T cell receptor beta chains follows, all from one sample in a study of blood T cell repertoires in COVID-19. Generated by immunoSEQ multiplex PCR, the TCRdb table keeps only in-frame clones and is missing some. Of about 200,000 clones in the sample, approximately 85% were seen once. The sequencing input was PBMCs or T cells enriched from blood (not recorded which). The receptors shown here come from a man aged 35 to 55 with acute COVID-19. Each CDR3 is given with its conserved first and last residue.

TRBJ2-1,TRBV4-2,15,CASSRTSGVYNEQFF
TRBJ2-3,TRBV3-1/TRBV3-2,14,CASRQSGTTHTQYF
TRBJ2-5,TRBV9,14,CASSVQGAIETQYF
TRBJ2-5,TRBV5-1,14,CASSLGLAQETQYF
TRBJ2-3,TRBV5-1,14,CASSLDRGTDTQYF
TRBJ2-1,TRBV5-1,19,CASSHPGTSAGGAYNEQFF
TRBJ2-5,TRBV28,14,CASSLEGQMETQYF
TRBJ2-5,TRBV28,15,CASRHEGGGQETQYF
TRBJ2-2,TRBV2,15,CASRQDSANTGELFF
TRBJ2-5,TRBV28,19,CASSLPRAGGGFWGETQYF
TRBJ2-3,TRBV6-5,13,CASSPPGTRTQYF
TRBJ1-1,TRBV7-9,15,CASNPTRVMTTEAFF
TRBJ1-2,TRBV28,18,CASTVPSGGKGGNYGYTF
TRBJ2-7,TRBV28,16,CASRTPRTSESYEQYF
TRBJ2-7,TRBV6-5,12,CASRTGRIEQYF
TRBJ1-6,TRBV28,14,CASRRPTYNSPLHF
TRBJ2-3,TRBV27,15,CASSFSGRGTDTQYF
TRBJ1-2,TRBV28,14,CASSLPGQGYGYTF
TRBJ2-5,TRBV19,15,CASSIMQGRMETQYF
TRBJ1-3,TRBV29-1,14,CSVASGLEGNTIYF
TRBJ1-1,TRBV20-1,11,CSAPRNTEAFF
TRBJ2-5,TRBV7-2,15,CASSTSGSLGETQYF
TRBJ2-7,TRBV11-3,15,CASSLGAGRSYEQYF
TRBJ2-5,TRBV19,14,CASSITGGRETQYF
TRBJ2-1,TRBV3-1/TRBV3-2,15,CASSPGGAGDREQFF
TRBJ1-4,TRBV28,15,CASGLGGGLDEKLFF
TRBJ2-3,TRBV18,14,CASSPPGEKDTQYF
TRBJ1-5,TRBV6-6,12,CASRYSNQPQHF
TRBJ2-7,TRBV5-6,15,CASSPTGTRTYEQYF
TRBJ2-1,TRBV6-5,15,CASSSPGTLYNEQFF
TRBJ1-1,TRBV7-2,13,CASSQGVGTEAFF
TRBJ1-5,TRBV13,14,CASSFGTANQPQHF
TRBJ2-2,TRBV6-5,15,CASRTAGTKTGELFF
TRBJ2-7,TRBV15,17,CATSRGGPSGRGSEQYF
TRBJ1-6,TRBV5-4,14,CASSLQGTNSPLHF
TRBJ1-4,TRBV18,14,CASSPGQPNEKLFF
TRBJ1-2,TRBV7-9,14,CASSLDRDRYGYTF
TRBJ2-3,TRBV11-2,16,CASSLGEGGFTDTQYF
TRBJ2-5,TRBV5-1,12,CASSLPGETQYF
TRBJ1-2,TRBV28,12,CASMYRPAAITF
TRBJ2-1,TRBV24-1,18,CATSGVLVLAGVVNEQFF
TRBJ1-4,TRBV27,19,CASSLGPGQGARTGEKLFF
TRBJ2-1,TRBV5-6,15,CASSSIAGSYNEQFF
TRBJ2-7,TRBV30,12,CAWRAGSYEQYF
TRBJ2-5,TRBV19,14,CASMGTSEGETQYF
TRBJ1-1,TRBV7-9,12,CASSPDSTEAFF
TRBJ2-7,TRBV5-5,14,CASSFRGESVEQYF
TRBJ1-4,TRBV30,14,CAWSVGRVSEKLFF
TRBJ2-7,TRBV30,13,CAWNTGDDDEQYF
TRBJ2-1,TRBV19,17,CASSPRAGTSSYNEQFF
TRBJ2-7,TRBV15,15,CATSGWTGKPYEQYF
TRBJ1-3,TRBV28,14,CASSLQGAGNTIYF
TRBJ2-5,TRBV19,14,CASSIGTDQETQYF
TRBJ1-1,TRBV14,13,CASSRFKNTEAFF
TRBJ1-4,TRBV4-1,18,CASSQDSYRQGGGEKLFF
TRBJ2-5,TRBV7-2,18,CASSQGTGSGRVIETQYF
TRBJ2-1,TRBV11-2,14,CASSLSPSVPSKFF